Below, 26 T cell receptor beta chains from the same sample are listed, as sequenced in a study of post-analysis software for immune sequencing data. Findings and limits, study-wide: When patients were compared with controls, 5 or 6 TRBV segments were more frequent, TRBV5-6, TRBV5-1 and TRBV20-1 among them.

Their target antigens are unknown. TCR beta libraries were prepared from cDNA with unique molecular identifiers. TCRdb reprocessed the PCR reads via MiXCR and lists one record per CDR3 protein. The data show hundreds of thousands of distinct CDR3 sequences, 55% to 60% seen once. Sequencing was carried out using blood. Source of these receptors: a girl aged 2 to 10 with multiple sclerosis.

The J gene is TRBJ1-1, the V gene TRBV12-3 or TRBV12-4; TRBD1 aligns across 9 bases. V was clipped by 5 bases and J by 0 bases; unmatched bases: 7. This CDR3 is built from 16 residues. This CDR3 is CASSRNTGGLNTEAFF. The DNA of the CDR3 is TGTGCCAGCAGTAGAAACACAGGGGGCTTGAACACTGAAGCTTTCTTT.

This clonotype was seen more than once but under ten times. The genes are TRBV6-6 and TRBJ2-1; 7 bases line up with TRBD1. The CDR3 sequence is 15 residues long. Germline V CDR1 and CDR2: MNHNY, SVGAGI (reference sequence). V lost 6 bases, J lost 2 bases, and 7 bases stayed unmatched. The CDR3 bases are TGTGCCAGCAGCCCCGGACAGGAGACCTACAATGAGCAGTTCTTC. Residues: CASSPGQETYNEQFF.

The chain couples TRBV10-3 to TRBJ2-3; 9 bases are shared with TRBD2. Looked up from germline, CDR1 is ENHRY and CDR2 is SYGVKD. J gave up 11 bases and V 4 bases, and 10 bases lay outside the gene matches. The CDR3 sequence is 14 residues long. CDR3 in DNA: TGTGCCATCAGTGTGCAAGCGGGGGGCGGAGGGCAGTATTTT. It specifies CAISVQAGGGGQYF.

CDR3 nucleotides: TGTGCCAGCAGTCCCGGGACAGGGGGGGACTATGGCTACACCTTC. Its protein product is CASSPGTGGDYGYTF. This chain links TRBV6-5 with TRBJ1-2, with 11 nucleotides matching TRBD1. Trimming cost V 5 bases and J 3 bases; bases outside gene matches: 5. Germline lookup yields CDR1 MNHEY and CDR2 SVGAGI. There are 15 residues in the CDR3.

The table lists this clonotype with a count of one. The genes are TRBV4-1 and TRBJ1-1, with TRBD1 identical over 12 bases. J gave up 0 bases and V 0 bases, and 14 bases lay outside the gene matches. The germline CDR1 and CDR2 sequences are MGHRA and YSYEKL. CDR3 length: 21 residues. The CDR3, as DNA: TGCGCCAGCAGCCAAGATAAGGGGAGAAGTGGGACAGGGGGCTTGAACACTGAAGCTTTCTTT. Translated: CASSQDKGRSGTGGLNTEAFF.

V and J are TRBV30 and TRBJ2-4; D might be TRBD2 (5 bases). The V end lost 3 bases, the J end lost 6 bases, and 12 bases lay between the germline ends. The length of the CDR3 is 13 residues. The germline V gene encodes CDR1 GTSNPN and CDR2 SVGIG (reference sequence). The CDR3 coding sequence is TGTGCCTGGAGATCCGGGGTGCCAAACATTCAGTACTTC. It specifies CAWRSGVPNIQYF. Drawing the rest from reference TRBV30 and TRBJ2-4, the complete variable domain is SQTIHQWPATLVQPVGSPLSLECTVEGTSNPNLYWYRQAAGRGLQLLFYSVGIGQISSEVPQNLSASRPQDRQFILSSKKLLLSDSGFYLCAWRSGVPNIQYFGAGTRLSVL.

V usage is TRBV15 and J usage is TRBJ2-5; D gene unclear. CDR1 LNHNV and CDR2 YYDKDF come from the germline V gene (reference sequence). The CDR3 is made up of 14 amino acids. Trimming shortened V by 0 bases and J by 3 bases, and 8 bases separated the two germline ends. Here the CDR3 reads CATSRDRSKETQYF. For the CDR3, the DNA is TGTGCCACCAGCAGAGATCGGTCTAAAGAGACCCAGTACTTC.

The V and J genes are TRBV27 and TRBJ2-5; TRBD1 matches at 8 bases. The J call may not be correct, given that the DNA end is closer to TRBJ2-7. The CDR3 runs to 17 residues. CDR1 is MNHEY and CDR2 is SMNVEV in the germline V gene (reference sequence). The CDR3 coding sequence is TGTGCCAGCTCCTCGCCCCCATGGACAGGGAGTCCCTACGAGCAGTACTTC. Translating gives CASSSPPWTGSPYEQYF.

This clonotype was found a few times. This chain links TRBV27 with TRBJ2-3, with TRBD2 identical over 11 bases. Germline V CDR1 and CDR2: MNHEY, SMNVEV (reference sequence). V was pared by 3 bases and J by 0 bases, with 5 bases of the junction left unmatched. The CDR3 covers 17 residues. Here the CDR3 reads CASSFRLAGPSTDTQYF. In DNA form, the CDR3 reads TGTGCCAGCAGTTTCCGACTAGCGGGACCTAGCACAGATACGCAGTATTTT.

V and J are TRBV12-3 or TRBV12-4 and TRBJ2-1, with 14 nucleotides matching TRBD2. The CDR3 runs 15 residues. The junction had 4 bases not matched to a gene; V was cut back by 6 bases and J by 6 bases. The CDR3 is CASRGLAGALNEQFF. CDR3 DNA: TGTGCCAGCAGGGGACTAGCGGGGGCCCTCAATGAGCAGTTCTTC.

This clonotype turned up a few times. Written as DNA, the CDR3 is TGTGCCAGCAGCAGTAACTCCTACGAGCAGTACTTC. It is translated as CASSSNSYEQYF. The rearrangement joins TRBV7-2 to TRBJ2-7; the D is unclear. Germline-derived CDR1 and CDR2 are SGHTA and FQGNSA. V was shortened by 5 bases and J by 0 bases, with 5 bases between the two germline ends. The CDR3 consists of 12 residues.

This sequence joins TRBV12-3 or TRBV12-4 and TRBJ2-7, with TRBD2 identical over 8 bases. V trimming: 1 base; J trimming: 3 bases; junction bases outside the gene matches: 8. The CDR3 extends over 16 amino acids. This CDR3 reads CASSLEVAGSFYEQYF. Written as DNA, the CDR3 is TGTGCCAGCAGTTTAGAGGTAGCGGGATCCTTCTACGAGCAGTACTTC.

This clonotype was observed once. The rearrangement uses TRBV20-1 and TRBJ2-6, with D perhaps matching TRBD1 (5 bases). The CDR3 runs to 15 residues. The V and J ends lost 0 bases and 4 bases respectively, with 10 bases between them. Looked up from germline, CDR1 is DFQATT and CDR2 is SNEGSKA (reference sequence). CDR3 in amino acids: CSARDFRVGANVLTF. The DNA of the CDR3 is TGCAGTGCTAGAGATTTCAGGGTCGGGGCCAACGTCCTGACTTTC.

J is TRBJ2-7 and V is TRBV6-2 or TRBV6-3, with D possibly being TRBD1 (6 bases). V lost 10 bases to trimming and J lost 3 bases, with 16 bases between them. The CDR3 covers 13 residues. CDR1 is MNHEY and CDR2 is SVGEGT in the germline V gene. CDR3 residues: CATQKGGIYEQYF. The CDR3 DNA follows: TGTGCCACCCAGAAAGGGGGTATCTACGAGCAGTACTTC.

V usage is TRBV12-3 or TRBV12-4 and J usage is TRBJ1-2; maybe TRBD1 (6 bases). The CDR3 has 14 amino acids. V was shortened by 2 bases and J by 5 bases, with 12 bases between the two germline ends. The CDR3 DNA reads TGTGCCAGCAGTTTAATGGGGGGCGTATATGGCTACACCTTC. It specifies CASSLMGGVYGYTF.

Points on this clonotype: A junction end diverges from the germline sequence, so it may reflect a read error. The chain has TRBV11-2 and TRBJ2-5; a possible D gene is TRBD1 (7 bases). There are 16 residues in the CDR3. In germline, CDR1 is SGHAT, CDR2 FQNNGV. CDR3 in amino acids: CASSPAGGSSQEAQYF. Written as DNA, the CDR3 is TGTGCCAGCAGCCCGGCAGGGGGGTCTAGTCAAGAGGCCCAGTACTTC.

For the CDR3, the DNA is TGCGCCAGCCAAACCGGGACAGGGTTGCAGACCCAGTACTTC. As protein: CASQTGTGLQTQYF. The chain employs TRBV5-1 and TRBJ2-5; TRBD1 matches at 9 bases. This CDR3 is 14 amino acids long. Unmatched junction bases numbered 10, after V lost 7 bases and J lost 6 bases. CDR1 is SGHRS and CDR2 is YFSETQ in the germline V gene. The variable domain in full, with the rest retrieved from reference TRBV5-1 and TRBJ2-5, is KAGVTQTPRYLIKTRGQQVTLSCSPISGHRSVSWYQQTPGQGLQFLFEYFSETQRNKGNFPGRFSGRQFSNSRSEMNVSTLELGDSALYLCASQTGTGLQTQYFGPGTRLLVL.

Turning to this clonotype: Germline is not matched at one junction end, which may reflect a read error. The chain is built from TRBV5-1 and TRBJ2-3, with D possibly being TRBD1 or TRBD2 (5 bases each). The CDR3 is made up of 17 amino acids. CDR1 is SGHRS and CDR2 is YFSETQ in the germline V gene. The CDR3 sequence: CTSSSLGIEGPTDTQYF. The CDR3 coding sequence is TGCACCAGCAGCTCCCTTGGTATAGAGGGGCCCACAGATACGCAGTATTTT.

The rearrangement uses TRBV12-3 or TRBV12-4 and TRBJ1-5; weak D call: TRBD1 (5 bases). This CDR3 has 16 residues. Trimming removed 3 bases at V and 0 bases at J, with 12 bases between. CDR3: CASSFFRENSNQPQHF. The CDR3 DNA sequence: TGTGCCAGCAGTTTTTTCAGGGAAAATAGCAATCAGCCCCAGCATTTT.

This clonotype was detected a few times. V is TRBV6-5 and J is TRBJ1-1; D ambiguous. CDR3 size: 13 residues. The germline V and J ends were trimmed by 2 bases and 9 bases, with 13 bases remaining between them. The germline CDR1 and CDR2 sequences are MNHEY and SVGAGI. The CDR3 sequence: CASSYPAGRKAFF. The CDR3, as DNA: TGTGCCAGCAGTTACCCCGCCGGCAGGAAAGCTTTCTTT.

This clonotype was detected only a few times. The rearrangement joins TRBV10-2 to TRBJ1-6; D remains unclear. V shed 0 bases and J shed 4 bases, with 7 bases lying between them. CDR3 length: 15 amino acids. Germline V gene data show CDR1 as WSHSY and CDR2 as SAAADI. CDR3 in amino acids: CASSESDGYNSPLHF. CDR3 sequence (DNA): TGCGCCAGCAGTGAGTCGGACGGTTATAATTCACCCCTCCACTTT.

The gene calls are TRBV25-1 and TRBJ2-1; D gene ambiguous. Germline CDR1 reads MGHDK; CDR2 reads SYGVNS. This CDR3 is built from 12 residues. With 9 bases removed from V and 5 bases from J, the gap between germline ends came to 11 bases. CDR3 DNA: TGTGCCAGTGGAGACAACCACAATGAGCAGTTCTTC. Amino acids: CASGDNHNEQFF.

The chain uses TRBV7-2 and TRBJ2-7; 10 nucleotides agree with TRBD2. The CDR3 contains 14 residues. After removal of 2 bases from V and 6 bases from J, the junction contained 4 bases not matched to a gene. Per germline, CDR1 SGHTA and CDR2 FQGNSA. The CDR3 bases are TGTGCCAGCAGCTTATCTAGCGGGGGAGGCGAGCAGTACTTC. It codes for CASSLSSGGGEQYF.

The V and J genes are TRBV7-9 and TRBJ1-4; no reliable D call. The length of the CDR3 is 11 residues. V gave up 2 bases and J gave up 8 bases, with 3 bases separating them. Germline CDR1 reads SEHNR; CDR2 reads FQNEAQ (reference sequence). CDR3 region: CASSLLEKLFF. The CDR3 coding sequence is TGTGCCAGCAGCTTACTAGAAAAACTGTTTTTT.

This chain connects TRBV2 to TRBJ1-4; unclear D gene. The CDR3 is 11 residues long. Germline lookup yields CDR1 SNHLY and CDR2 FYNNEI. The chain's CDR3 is CGGGENEKLFF. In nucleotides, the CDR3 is TGTGGCGGAGGAGAAAATGAAAAACTGTTTTTT.

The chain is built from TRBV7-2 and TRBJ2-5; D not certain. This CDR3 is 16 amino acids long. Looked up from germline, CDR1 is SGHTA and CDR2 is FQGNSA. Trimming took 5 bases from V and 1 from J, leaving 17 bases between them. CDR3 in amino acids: CASSPSAVRSQETQYF. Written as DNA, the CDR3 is TGTGCCAGCAGCCCCAGCGCGGTCCGGAGCCAAGAGACCCAGTACTTC.